This note documents a single TCR beta chain sequence. The data belong to a study of blood T cell repertoires in COVID-19. Study at large: Sources were T cells, B-cell-depleted T cells, or PBMCs; the material itself was cDNA or gDNA.

V gave up 10 bases and J gave up 5 bases; unmatched junction bases: 8. Germline V CDR1 and CDR2: MNHEY, SMNVEV (reference sequence). The CDR3 sequence is 15 residues long. Authors' data handling: Nucleated cell counts were estimated from reference gene primer amplification. Repertoires were generated with immunoSEQ multiplex PCR, while TCRdb's copy carries only in-frame clones and drops some. V, J and clone size are taken as reported in that table, and D and trimming were inferred from the DNA itself. The repertoire holds around 170,000 clones, with about 74% as singletons. Source material: peripheral blood. The genes are TRBV27 and TRBJ2-5, with 15 bases that match TRBD2. This TCR derives from an elderly woman with acute or convalescent COVID-19. As DNA, the CDR3 is TGTGCCACCAAAGGACTAGCGGGAGGGTGGGAGACCCAGTACTTC. It codes for CATKGLAGGWETQYF.